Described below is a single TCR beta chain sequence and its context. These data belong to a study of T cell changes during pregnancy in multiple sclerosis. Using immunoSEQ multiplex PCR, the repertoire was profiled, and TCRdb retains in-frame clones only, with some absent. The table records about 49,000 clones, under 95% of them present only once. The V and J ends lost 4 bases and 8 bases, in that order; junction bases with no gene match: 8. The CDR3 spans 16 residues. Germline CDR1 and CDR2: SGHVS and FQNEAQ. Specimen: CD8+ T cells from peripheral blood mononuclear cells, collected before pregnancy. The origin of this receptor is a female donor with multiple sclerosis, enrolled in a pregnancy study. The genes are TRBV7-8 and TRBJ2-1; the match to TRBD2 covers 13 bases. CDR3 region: CASSSRTSGSRDEQFF. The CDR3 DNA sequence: TGTGCCAGCAGCTCGCGGACTAGCGGGAGTCGGGATGAGCAGTTCTTC.